A selection of T cell receptor beta chains follows, all from one sample in a study of CD4+ T cells in melanoma. Sequenced by immunoSEQ multiplex PCR; TCRdb stores in-frame clones only, minus some. The sample contains a few thousand clones, under 65% of which appear only once. The specimen sequenced was cells from a culture (not recorded whether cultured in vitro). These receptor sequences come from a human donor with melanoma. The CDR3 runs from the conserved cysteine through the conserved F or W. Clone size is shown for a subset of rows, as once, few, many or a class of expanded clone.

CDR3 protein | J gene | clone size | V gene
CASSLGTGMPGELFF | TRBJ2-2 | - | TRBV5-1
CASSQDSSLSYEQYF | TRBJ2-7 | - | TRBV4-3
CASSYSTMLNSPLHF | TRBJ1-6 | once | TRBV6-5
CASSLSPRQGVRTEAFF | TRBJ1-1 | - | TRBV27
CASSLGVTSTDTQYF | TRBJ2-3 | - | TRBV7-2
CASSLAGSTSSYEQYF | TRBJ2-7 | once | TRBV5-1
CASSLRPGSDTGELFF | TRBJ2-2 | few | TRBV4-1
CASSLGNEQFF | TRBJ2-1 | - | TRBV7-9
CASSLTGGNYGYTF | TRBJ1-2 | - | TRBV7-6
CASSPPPQETQYF | TRBJ2-5 | - | TRBV18
CATSTGTEDFSYEQYF | TRBJ2-7 | - | TRBV15
CASSIGSTGSQPQHF | TRBJ1-5 | - | TRBV19
CASSLGQGRNYGYTF | TRBJ1-2 | - | TRBV11-2
CASSQADRLSREAFF | TRBJ1-1 | few | TRBV4-1
CSAKSGIVSTEAFF | TRBJ1-1 | - | TRBV29-1
CASSLEGPATDTQYF | TRBJ2-3 | - | TRBV7-9
CASSLSLVHNEKLFF | TRBJ1-4 | - | TRBV27
CASSLVDREGGYTF | TRBJ1-2 | - | TRBV5-4
CASSQGARGGLVLSAFF | TRBJ1-1 | - | TRBV4-1
CASSPGPPIYNSPLHF | TRBJ1-6 | - | TRBV19
CASSPTPGLAGNTGELFF | TRBJ2-2 | few | TRBV7-9
CASSSTLSRASNTEAFF | TRBJ1-1 | - | TRBV5-1
CSVDPSGGGNEQFF | TRBJ2-1 | - | TRBV29-1
CASRPRTGEFSPLHF | TRBJ1-6 | - | TRBV5-1
CASSSPLGAAHNEQFF | TRBJ2-1 | once | TRBV7-9
CASSLTSGQETQYF | TRBJ2-5 | - | TRBV11-2
CASSLGTGSGYTF | TRBJ1-2 | - | TRBV7-6